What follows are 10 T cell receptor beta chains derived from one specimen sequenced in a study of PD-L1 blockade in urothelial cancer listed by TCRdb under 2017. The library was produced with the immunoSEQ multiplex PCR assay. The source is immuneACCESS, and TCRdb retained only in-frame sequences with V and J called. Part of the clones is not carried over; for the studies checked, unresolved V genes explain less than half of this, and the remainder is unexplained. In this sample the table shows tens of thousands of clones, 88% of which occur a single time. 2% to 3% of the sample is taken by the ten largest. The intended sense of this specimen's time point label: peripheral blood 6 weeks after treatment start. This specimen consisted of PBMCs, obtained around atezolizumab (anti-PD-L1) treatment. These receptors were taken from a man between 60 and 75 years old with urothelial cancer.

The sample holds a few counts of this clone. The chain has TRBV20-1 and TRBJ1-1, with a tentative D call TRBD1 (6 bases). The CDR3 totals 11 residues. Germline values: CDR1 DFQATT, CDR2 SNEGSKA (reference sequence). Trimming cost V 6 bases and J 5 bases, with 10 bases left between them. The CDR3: CSAKQGTEAFF. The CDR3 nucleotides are TGCAGTGCGAAACAGGGAACTGAAGCTTTCTTT.

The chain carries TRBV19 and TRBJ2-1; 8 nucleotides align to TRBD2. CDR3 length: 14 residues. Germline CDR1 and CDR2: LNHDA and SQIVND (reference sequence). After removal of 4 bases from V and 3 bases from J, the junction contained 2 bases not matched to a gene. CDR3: CASSTAGGYNEQFF. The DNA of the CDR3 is TGTGCCAGTAGTACTGCGGGAGGCTACAATGAGCAGTTCTTC.

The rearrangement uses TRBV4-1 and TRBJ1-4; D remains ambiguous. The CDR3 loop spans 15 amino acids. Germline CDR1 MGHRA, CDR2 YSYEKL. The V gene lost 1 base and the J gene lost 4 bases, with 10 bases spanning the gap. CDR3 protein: CASSQGTGDNEKLFF. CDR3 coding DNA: TGCGCCAGCAGCCAAGGGACCGGGGATAATGAAAAACTGTTTTTT.

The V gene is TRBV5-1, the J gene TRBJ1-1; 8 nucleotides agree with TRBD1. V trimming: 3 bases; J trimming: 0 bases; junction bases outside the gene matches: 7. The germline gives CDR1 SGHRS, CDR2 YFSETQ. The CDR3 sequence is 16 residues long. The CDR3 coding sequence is TGCGCCAGCAGCTATGGGACAGGAGCCATGAACACTGAAGCTTTCTTT. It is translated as CASSYGTGAMNTEAFF.

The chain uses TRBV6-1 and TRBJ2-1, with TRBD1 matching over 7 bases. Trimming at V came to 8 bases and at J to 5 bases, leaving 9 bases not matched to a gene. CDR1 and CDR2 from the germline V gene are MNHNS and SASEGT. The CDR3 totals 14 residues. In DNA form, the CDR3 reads TGTGCCAGCCTACAGGGACAGAGGAACAATGAGCAGTTCTTC. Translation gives CASLQGQRNNEQFF.

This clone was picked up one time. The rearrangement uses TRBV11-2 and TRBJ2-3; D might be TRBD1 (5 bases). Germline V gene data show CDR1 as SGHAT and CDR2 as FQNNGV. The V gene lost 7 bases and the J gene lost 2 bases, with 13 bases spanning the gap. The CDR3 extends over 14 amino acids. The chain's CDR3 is CASINPRVTDTQYF. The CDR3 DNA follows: TGTGCCAGCATCAATCCCAGGGTCACAGATACGCAGTATTTT.

The CDR3 DNA reads TGTGCCAGCAGGTTGAGGTTCGGGGACTACGAGCAGTACTTC. Encoded protein: CASRLRFGDYEQYF. This rearrangement joins TRBV5-6 to TRBJ2-7; D is possibly TRBD2 (5 bases). The CDR3 sequence is 14 residues long. The V gene's germline CDR1 is SGHDT and CDR2 YYEEEE. V lost 5 bases to trimming and J lost 3 bases, with 15 bases between them. Drawing the rest from reference TRBV5-6 and TRBJ2-7, the complete variable domain is DAGVTQSPTHLIKTRGQQVTLRCSPKSGHDTVSWYQQALGQGPQFIFQYYEEEERQRGNFPDRFSGHQFPNYSSELNVNALLLGDSALYLCASRLRFGDYEQYFGPGTRLTVT.

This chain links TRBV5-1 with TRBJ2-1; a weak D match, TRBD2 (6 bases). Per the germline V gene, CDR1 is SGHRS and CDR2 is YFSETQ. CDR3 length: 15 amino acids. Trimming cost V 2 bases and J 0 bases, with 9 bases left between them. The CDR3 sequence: CASSFGRGSYNEQFF. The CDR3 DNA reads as TGCGCCAGCAGCTTTGGGCGGGGCTCCTACAATGAGCAGTTCTTC.

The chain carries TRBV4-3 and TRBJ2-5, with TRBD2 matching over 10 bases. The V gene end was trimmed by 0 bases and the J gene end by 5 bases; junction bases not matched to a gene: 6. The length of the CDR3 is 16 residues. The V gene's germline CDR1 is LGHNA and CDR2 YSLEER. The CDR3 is CASSQESGRAGETQYF. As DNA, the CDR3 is TGCGCCAGCAGCCAAGAGAGCGGGAGGGCCGGTGAGACCCAGTACTTC.

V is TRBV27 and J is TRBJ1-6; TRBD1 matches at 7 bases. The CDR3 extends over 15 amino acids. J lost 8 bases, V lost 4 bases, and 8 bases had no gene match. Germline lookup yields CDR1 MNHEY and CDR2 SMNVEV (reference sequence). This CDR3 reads CASSYAGTAYSPLHF. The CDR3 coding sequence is TGTGCCAGCAGTTACGCCGGGACAGCCTATTCACCCCTCCACTTT.